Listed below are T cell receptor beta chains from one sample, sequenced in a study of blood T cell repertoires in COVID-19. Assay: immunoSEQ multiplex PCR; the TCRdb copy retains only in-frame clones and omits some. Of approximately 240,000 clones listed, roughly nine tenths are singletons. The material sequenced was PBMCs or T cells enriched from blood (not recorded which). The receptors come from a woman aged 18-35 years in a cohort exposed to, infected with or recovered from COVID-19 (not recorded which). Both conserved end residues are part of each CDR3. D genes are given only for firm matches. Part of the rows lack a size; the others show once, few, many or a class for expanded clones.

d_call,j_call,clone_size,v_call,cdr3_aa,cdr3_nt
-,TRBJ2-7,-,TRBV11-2,CASSLVLGQGYEQYF,TGTGCCAGCAGCTTAGTCCTCGGGCAGGGGTACGAGCAGTACTTC
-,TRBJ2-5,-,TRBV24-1,CATSDFEGAETQYF,TGTGCCACCAGTGATTTTGAGGGAGCAGAGACCCAGTACTTC
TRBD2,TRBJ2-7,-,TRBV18,CASSATSERGYEQYF,TGTGCCAGCTCAGCAACTAGCGAGAGAGGCTACGAGCAGTACTTC
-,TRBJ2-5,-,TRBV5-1,CASSFTVQETQYF,TGCGCCAGCAGCTTTACAGTGCAAGAGACCCAGTACTTC
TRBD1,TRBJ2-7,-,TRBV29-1,CSVTRQGSSYEQYF,TGCAGCGTTACCCGACAGGGAAGCTCCTACGAGCAGTACTTC
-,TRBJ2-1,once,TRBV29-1,CSVTHSSYNEQFF,TGCAGCGTTACCCACAGCTCCTACAATGAGCAGTTCTTC
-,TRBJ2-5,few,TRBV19,CASSIARDFGETQYF,TGTGCCAGTAGTATCGCCCGGGATTTTGGGGAGACCCAGTACTTC
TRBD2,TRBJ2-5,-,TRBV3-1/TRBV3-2,CASSHLAGRGTQYF,TGTGCCAGCAGCCACCTAGCGGGCCGGGGGACCCAGTACTTC
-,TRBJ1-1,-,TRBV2,CASTLGGNTEAFF,TGTGCCAGCACCTTAGGGGGGAACACTGAAGCTTTCTTT
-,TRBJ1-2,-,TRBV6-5,CASSVQGTSYGYTF,TGTGCCAGCAGCGTACAGGGAACGAGCTATGGCTACACCTTC
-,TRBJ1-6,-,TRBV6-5,CASSYGGQRNSPLHF,TGTGCCAGCAGTTACGGTGGACAGAGAAATTCACCCCTCCACTTT
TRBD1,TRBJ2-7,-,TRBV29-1,CSVEAWTGFEQYF,TGCAGCGTTGAAGCGTGGACAGGGTTCGAGCAGTACTTC
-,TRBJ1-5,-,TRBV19,CASSTDGQYSNQPQHF,TGTGCCAGTAGTACCGACGGACAGTATAGCAATCAGCCCCAGCATTTT
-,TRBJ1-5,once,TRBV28,CASSLERGWAQPQHF,TGTGCCAGCAGTTTAGAGAGGGGGTGGGCTCAGCCCCAGCATTTT
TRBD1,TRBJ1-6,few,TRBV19,CASNNPDRVSSPLHF,TGTGCCAGTAATAATCCCGACAGGGTTTCTTCACCCCTCCACTTT
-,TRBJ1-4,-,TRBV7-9,CASSLLENEKLFF,TGTGCCAGCAGCTTACTCGAGAATGAAAAACTGTTTTTT
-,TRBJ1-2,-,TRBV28,CASSEIGRGGPNNTF,TGTGCCAGCAGCGAGATTGGCCGAGGGGGTCCTAATAACACCTTC
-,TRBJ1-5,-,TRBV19,CASSFRQDPIPHSNQPQHF,TGTGCCAGTAGTTTCCGACAGGATCCCATCCCACATAGCAATCAGCCCCAGCATTTT
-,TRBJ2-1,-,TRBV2,CASSYEALDNYNEQFF,TGTGCCAGCAGTTATGAGGCACTAGACAACTACAATGAGCAGTTCTTC
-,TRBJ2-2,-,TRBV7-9,CASSLLRGTGELFF,TGTGCCAGCAGCTTGTTGCGGGGCACCGGGGAGCTGTTTTTT
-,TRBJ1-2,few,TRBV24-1,CATSDWTTNGYTF,TGTGCCACCAGTGATTGGACAACGAATGGCTACACCTTC
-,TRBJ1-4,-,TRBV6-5,CASSYTGISNEKLFF,TGTGCCAGCAGTTACACGGGTATCTCTAATGAAAAACTGTTTTTT
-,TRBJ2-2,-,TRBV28,CASRGAPNTGELFF,TGTGCCAGCAGGGGGGCCCCGAACACCGGGGAGCTGTTTTTT
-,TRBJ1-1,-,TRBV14,CASSQAYSINTEAFF,TGTGCCAGCAGCCAAGCGTACTCAATAAACACTGAAGCTTTCTTT
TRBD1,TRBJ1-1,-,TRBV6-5,CASSRQGGTEAFF,TGTGCCAGCAGTCGACAGGGTGGGACTGAAGCTTTCTTT
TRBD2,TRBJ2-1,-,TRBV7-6,CASSTSSGGGYNEQFF,TGTGCCAGCAGCACGTCTAGCGGGGGGGGTTACAATGAGCAGTTCTTC
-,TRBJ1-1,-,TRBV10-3,CAISDQRQNTEAFF,TGTGCCATCAGTGACCAGAGACAGAACACTGAAGCTTTCTTT
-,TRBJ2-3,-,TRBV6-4,CASVGGDTQYF,TGTGCCAGCGTAGGCGGAGATACGCAGTATTTT
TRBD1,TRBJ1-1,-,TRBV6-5,CASTRGQGGTEAFF,TGTGCCAGCACCCGAGGACAGGGCGGAACTGAAGCTTTCTTT
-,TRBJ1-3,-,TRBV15,CATSRDYLDSGNTIYF,TGTGCCACCAGCAGAGACTACCTTGACTCTGGAAACACCATATATTTT
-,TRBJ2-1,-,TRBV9,CASSARDKFNEQFF,TGTGCCAGCAGCGCCCGGGACAAATTTAATGAGCAGTTCTTC
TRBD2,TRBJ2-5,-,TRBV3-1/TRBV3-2,CASSPISGRGGETQYF,TGTGCCAGCAGCCCAATTAGCGGGAGGGGAGGAGAGACCCAGTACTTC